The present T cell receptor (beta chain) was sequenced within a study of T cells in Graves' hyperthyroidism and ophthalmopathy. There are 15 residues in the CDR3. Trimming shortened V by 6 bases and J by 2 bases, and 15 bases separated the two germline ends. Per the germline V gene, CDR1 is MNHEY and CDR2 is SMNVEV (reference sequence). Amplification targeted TCR beta CDR3 regions from RNA transcripts. HTBI primers were the set used in a first-round RT-PCR of the TCR CDR3. TCRdb re-called the multiplex PCR reads through MiXCR, storing one row per CDR3 protein. This sample has around 350,000 distinct CDR3 sequences, with 12% to 15% found just once.

The source material was blood. The source of this sequence is a woman aged 60-70 years with Graves' ophthalmopathy. The chain links TRBV27 to TRBJ2-3; no reliable D call. CDR3 loop: CASSEPKGPTDTQYF. CDR3 in DNA: TGTGCCAGCAGCGAGCCGAAGGGCCCCACAGATACGCAGTATTTT.